The 28 T cell receptor beta chains listed next were all sequenced from one sample in a study of blood T cell repertoires in COVID-19. The protocol was immunoSEQ multiplex PCR, while the TCRdb copy is restricted to in-frame clones and leaves out a portion. The data contain under 300,000 clones, about four fifths of them singletons. The sequenced sample consisted of peripheral blood. These receptors all stem from a woman aged 45 to 65 who had recovered from COVID-19.

This chain uses TRBV15 with TRBJ2-4, with 7 bases lining up with TRBD1. Germline V gene sequence: CDR1 LNHNV, CDR2 YYDKDF (reference sequence). This CDR3 has 17 residues. V was clipped by 0 bases and J by 0 bases; unmatched bases: 5. For the CDR3, the DNA is TGTGCCACCAGCAGAGATCGGGACAGACTAGCCAAAAACATTCAGTACTTC. It yields the protein CATSRDRDRLAKNIQYF.

The V call is TRBV19, the J call TRBJ2-1; 11 bases align to TRBD2. This CDR3 is built from 15 residues. In germline, CDR1 is LNHDA, CDR2 SQIVND (reference sequence). V gave up 2 bases and J gave up 9 bases; unmatched junction bases: 6. The CDR3 DNA sequence: TGTGCCAGTAGTATACTAGCGGGAGGTTACGGTGAGCAGTTCTTC. It codes for CASSILAGGYGEQFF.

The chain carries TRBV12-2 and TRBJ2-3; TRBD1, the table's D call, lacks a check against the DNA. TRBV12-2 is a recognized pseudogene. The CDR3 consists of 17 residues. The CDR3 coding sequence is TGTGCAAGTCGCTTAGCATCAGGACAACCCCCCCCAGATACGCAGTATTTT. Protein product: CASRLASGQPPPDTQYF.

The rearrangement joins TRBV30 to TRBJ2-7; 8 nucleotides align to TRBD1. The CDR3 extends over 14 amino acids. V shed 4 bases, J shed 2 bases, and the junction held 7 bases outside the gene matches. The germline V gene encodes CDR1 GTSNPN and CDR2 SVGIG (reference sequence). CDR3 sequence: CAWIGQGSPYEQYF. The CDR3 region has the DNA TGTGCCTGGATCGGACAGGGCTCCCCCTACGAGCAGTACTTC.

This clone showed up just a few times. The rearrangement joins TRBV7-9 to TRBJ2-7; 11 positions match TRBD2. This CDR3 is 18 amino acids long. J gave up 2 bases and V 3 bases, and 12 bases lay outside the gene matches. Germline V CDR1 and CDR2: SEHNR, FQNEAQ (reference sequence). CDR3 region: CASSFPVGLAGGTYEQYF. For the CDR3, the DNA is TGTGCCAGCAGCTTCCCCGTGGGTCTAGCGGGGGGAACCTACGAGCAGTACTTC.

V gene TRBV11-3 combines with J gene TRBJ2-5; D is perhaps TRBD1 (5 bases). CDR1 is SGHNT, CDR2 YENEEA, per germline. The ends were cut back, 5 bases at V and 5 bases at J, with 12 bases in the middle. This CDR3 spans 13 amino acids. The CDR3 DNA sequence: TGTGCCAGCAGCACAGGTGTCGCGGAGACCCAGTACTTC. It translates to CASSTGVAETQYF.

This clone was seen once. The chain employs TRBV19 and TRBJ2-7; 8 nucleotides line up with TRBD1. J lost 0 bases, V lost 3 bases, and 4 bases had no gene match. This CDR3 spans 15 amino acids. CDR1 is LNHDA and CDR2 is SQIVND in the germline V gene (reference sequence). The CDR3 DNA reads TGTGCCAGTAGTATGACAGGGGCCAGCTCCTACGAGCAGTACTTC. This encodes CASSMTGASSYEQYF.

This clone was seen only once. The chain has TRBV28 and TRBJ2-3; TRBD2 might be the D (5 bases). The CDR3 totals 12 residues. Trimming took off 6 bases at V and 10 bases at J, with 14 bases between the two ends. CDR1 and CDR2 (germline): MDHEN, SYDVKM. CDR3 amino acids: CASREAQEAQYF. The CDR3 DNA follows: TGTGCCAGCAGGGAGGCCCAGGAGGCGCAGTATTTT.

This chain connects TRBV6-5 to TRBJ2-7, with 10 bases aligning to TRBD2. The CDR3 sequence is 14 residues long. V was pared by 6 bases and J by 5 bases, with 7 bases of the junction left unmatched. The germline V gene encodes CDR1 MNHEY and CDR2 SVGAGI. CDR3: CASSYSLAGDEQYF. CDR3 DNA: TGTGCCAGCAGCTATTCTCTAGCGGGGGACGAGCAGTACTTC.

The chain joins TRBV5-8 to TRBJ2-1, with a possible D match to TRBD2 (5 bases). Trimming took 0 bases from V and 7 from J, leaving 11 bases between them. CDR1 and CDR2 from the germline V gene are SGHTS and YDEGEE. The CDR3 loop spans 14 amino acids. CDR3 bases: TGTGCCAGCAGCTTGGTGCCTAGCTGGAATGAGCAGTTCTTC. Amino acid sequence: CASSLVPSWNEQFF. Full variable domain (rest looked up from reference TRBV5-8 and TRBJ2-1): EAGVTQSPTHLIKTRGQQATLRCSPISGHTSVYWYQQALGLGLQFLLWYDEGEERNRGNFPPRFSGRQFPNYSSELNVNALELEDSALYLCASSLVPSWNEQFFGPGTRLTVL.

CDR3 bases: TGTGCCAGCAGTTTATTCAGCTACGAGCAGTACTTC. Translation: CASSLFSYEQYF. V and J are TRBV28 and TRBJ2-7; no firm D call. The CDR3 runs to 12 residues. Germline CDR1 reads MDHEN; CDR2 reads SYDVKM. The germline V and J ends were trimmed by 1 base and 3 bases, with 4 bases remaining between them.

The chain links TRBV28 to TRBJ2-7; a weak D match, TRBD1 (6 bases). The CDR3 is 13 residues long. Germline CDR1 MDHEN, CDR2 SYDVKM. The germline V and J ends were trimmed by 5 bases and 2 bases, with 10 bases remaining between them. This CDR3 is CASSGTTPYEQYF. CDR3 DNA sequence: TGTGCCAGCAGTGGGACAACCCCCTACGAGCAGTACTTC.

CDR3 DNA sequence: TGTGCCAGCAGTTATGCAGGGGGGCATACGCAGTATTTT. Protein sequence: CASSYAGGHTQYF. The J gene is TRBJ2-3, the V gene TRBV6-2 or TRBV6-3, with TRBD1 as a possible D gene (7 bases). The CDR3 totals 13 residues. Germline V CDR1 and CDR2: MNHEY, SVGEGT. The V end was cut by 3 bases, the J end by 7 bases, with 11 bases between.

The rearrangement joins TRBV5-1 to TRBJ1-1, with D uncertain. This CDR3 has 15 amino acids. The ends were cut back, 4 bases at V and 4 bases at J, with 17 bases in the middle. Germline V gene lookup returns CDR1 SGHRS and CDR2 YFSETQ. CDR3 DNA sequence: TGCGCCAGCAGCCCGGACGGGGTGACGGGCACTGAAGCTTTCTTT. This sequence encodes CASSPDGVTGTEAFF.

The chain employs TRBV27 and TRBJ1-1, with TRBD1 matching over 9 bases. Germline CDR1 MNHEY, CDR2 SMNVEV (reference sequence). CDR3 length: 15 amino acids. V shed 2 bases, J shed 5 bases, and the junction held 6 bases outside the gene matches. The CDR3 region has the DNA TGTGCCAGCAGTTTAGTTCGGGACAGGGTTACTGAAGCTTTCTTT. This codes for CASSLVRDRVTEAFF.

The chain couples TRBV28 to TRBJ1-2; TRBD1 matches at 8 bases. Germline V gene sequence: CDR1 MDHEN, CDR2 SYDVKM. Trimming cost V 6 bases and J 4 bases; bases outside gene matches: 7. The CDR3 covers 14 residues. CDR3 nucleotide sequence: TGTGCCAGCAGCAGGGGGCTTTCAAGCTATGGCTACACCTTC. Protein: CASSRGLSSYGYTF.

This chain uses TRBV11-1 with TRBJ2-3, with TRBD1 as a possible D gene (6 bases). This CDR3 is 14 amino acids long. Germline V gene lookup returns CDR1 SGHAT and CDR2 FQDESV (reference sequence). V gave up 1 base and J gave up 6 bases, with 11 bases separating them. CDR3 bases: TGTGCCAGCAGCTTAGTCAGGGGCCCGGATACGCAGTATTTT. It codes for CASSLVRGPDTQYF.

This rearrangement joins TRBV5-3 to TRBJ2-7; D possibly corresponds to TRBD2 (6 bases). TRBV5-3 is filed as an ORF, its function uncertain. This CDR3 region has 23 residues. V shed 4 bases and J shed 3 bases, with 41 bases lying between them. The CDR3, as DNA: TGTGCCAGAAGCCATCCATTCCATCGGGACTTCGAAGCAGGCCGACTAAGGAGCTACGAGCAGTACTTC. This sequence encodes CARSHPFHRDFEAGRLRSYEQYF.

This chain links TRBV27 with TRBJ2-7; D unclear. Looked up from germline, CDR1 is MNHEY and CDR2 is SMNVEV (reference sequence). The V end lost 6 bases, the J end lost 3 bases, and 15 bases lay between the germline ends. CDR3 size: 14 residues. CDR3 sequence (DNA): TGTGCCAGCAGACCTTCCGGGTCCTACTACGAGCAGTACTTC. Protein: CASRPSGSYYEQYF.

This chain joins TRBV5-6 and TRBJ1-3, with TRBD1 matching 7 bases. The J segment lost 8 bases and the V segment lost 0 bases, leaving 11 bases of the junction unmatched. This CDR3 spans 16 amino acids. Germline CDR1 SGHDT, CDR2 YYEEEE. The chain's CDR3 is CASSLVTAFQGDTIYF. Here the CDR3 DNA reads TGTGCCAGCAGCTTGGTAACAGCCTTCCAGGGGGACACCATATATTTT.

This clone has ten or more counts. The chain is built from TRBV9 and TRBJ2-1; possible D gene TRBD2, 6 bases. This CDR3 is built from 14 residues. V was cut by 4 bases and J by 9 bases, with 17 bases left in between. Germline CDR1 and CDR2: SGDLS and YYNGEE. The CDR3 DNA reads as TGTGCCAGCAGCTTTCGGTCGGTGCGGGGTGAGCAGTTCTTC. Translating it yields CASSFRSVRGEQFF.

The chain couples TRBV24-1 to TRBJ1-3; D ambiguous. Germline lookup yields CDR1 KGHDR and CDR2 SFDVKD. Trimming stripped 9 bases from V and 4 bases from J, with 9 bases between. The CDR3 spans 12 residues. This CDR3 is CATQDQGNTIYF. CDR3 coding DNA: TGTGCCACCCAGGATCAGGGAAACACCATATATTTT.

The chain joins TRBV4-3 to TRBJ2-3, with no clear D. Germline lookup yields CDR1 LGHNA and CDR2 YSLEER. This CDR3 spans 15 amino acids. V dropped 1 base and J dropped 4 bases, with 12 bases sitting between them. CDR3: CASSQAPGAADTQYF. The CDR3 DNA sequence: TGCGCCAGCAGCCAAGCACCCGGTGCTGCAGATACGCAGTATTTT.

The gene calls are TRBV7-2 and TRBJ1-2; TRBD1 is a possible D gene (6 bases). The germline V gene encodes CDR1 SGHTA and CDR2 FQGNSA. V was shortened by 0 bases and J by 3 bases, with 14 bases between the two germline ends. This CDR3 is 16 amino acids long. CDR3 in DNA: TGTGCCAGCAGCTTAGCCCTCAGGGGCAACGACTATGGCTACACCTTC. Protein sequence: CASSLALRGNDYGYTF.

V usage is TRBV5-1 and J usage is TRBJ2-3, with a tentative D call TRBD2 (7 bases). The germline V gene has CDR1 SGHRS and CDR2 YFSETQ. CDR3 length: 17 residues. V dropped 0 bases and J dropped 5 bases, with 19 bases sitting between them. CDR3 in amino acids: CASSLGTRGAGRDTQYF. The CDR3, as DNA: TGCGCCAGCAGCTTGGGTACTCGGGGGGCCGGCCGAGATACGCAGTATTTT.

This chain connects TRBV6-2 or TRBV6-3 to TRBJ2-7, with 12 positions matching TRBD2. J was trimmed by 2 bases and V by 2 bases; bases with no gene match: 1. This CDR3 contains 15 residues. Per the germline V gene, CDR1 is MNHEY and CDR2 is SVGEGT. CDR3 sequence reads: CASSYGLAGTYEQYF. CDR3 sequence (DNA): TGTGCCAGCAGTTACGGACTAGCGGGGACCTACGAGCAGTACTTC.

This clone was seen once. The chain links TRBV5-8 to TRBJ2-7; D perhaps matches TRBD2 (5 bases). Trimming removed 4 bases at V and 4 bases at J, with 15 bases between. CDR1 is SGHTS, CDR2 YDEGEE, per germline. The CDR3 extends over 14 amino acids. The CDR3 protein is CASSPTSGHYEQYF. The DNA for the CDR3 is TGTGCCAGCAGCCCGACGAGCGGCCATTACGAGCAGTACTTC. The whole variable domain, filled in from reference TRBV5-8 and TRBJ2-7, reads EAGVTQSPTHLIKTRGQQATLRCSPISGHTSVYWYQQALGLGLQFLLWYDEGEERNRGNFPPRFSGRQFPNYSSELNVNALELEDSALYLCASSPTSGHYEQYFGPGTRLTVT.

This clone showed up just a few times. The gene calls are TRBV7-2 and TRBJ1-5; D is unresolved. Germline V gene lookup returns CDR1 SGHTA and CDR2 FQGNSA. Deletions cut 3 bases from V and 0 bases from J, with 9 bases between. This CDR3 is 15 amino acids long. The CDR3 bases are TGTGCCAGCAGCTTCGGAGGCTCTAGCAATCAGCCCCAGCATTTT. Its translation: CASSFGGSSNQPQHF.